This entry describes one T cell receptor (beta chain). The data were obtained in a study of blood T cell repertoires in COVID-19. Study-wide background: The analysed material was cDNA or gDNA that came from T cells, B-cell-depleted T cells, or PBMCs.

Per the authors' pipeline: Estimation of nucleated cell counts was performed using reference gene primer amplification. Profiling relied on immunoSEQ multiplex PCR, and the TCRdb table lists in-frame clones only, not all of them. The V and J calls and clone size are taken from that table; D and trimming were inferred from the DNA. The sample includes roughly 45,000 clones, approximately 84% of them seen just once. The germline V and J ends were trimmed by 4 bases and 1 base, with 16 bases remaining between them. Germline loops: CDR1 MGHRA, CDR2 YSYEKL. CDR3 length: 17 residues. The chain recombines TRBV4-1 with TRBJ2-2; D is uncertain. The origin of this receptor is a man aged 45-65 years with active COVID-19. The material sequenced was peripheral blood. As DNA, the CDR3 is TGCGCCAGCAGCCTCGAAGCCGTTCCGGGGAACACCGGGGAGCTGTTTTTT. This encodes CASSLEAVPGNTGELFF.